This entry features one T cell receptor (beta chain) sequence. Its antigen is unknown. Libraries were prepared by immunoSEQ multiplex PCR; TCRdb keeps only in-frame clonotypes and omits some of them. There are some 2,500,000 clones in the sample; 93% occur only once, and more than 0.35% lies in the top ten. V was cut by 7 bases and J by 7 bases, with 14 bases left in between. CDR3 length: 13 residues. Germline CDR1 is MDHEN and CDR2 is SYDVKM. The data belong to a study of shared clonotypes between healthy human individuals. General observations from the study: Among donors, clonotype sharing was expected to be affected by sequencing depth.

V usage is TRBV28 and J usage is TRBJ1-5; D not certain. The sequenced sample consisted of naive CD4+ T cells from PBMCs. Documented subset: CD45RA+ positively selected. The sequence was collected from a man between 18 and 29 years old in good health. Some clones in this sample may be carry-over from other donors' samples. The CDR3 loop reads CASIVREGQPQHF. DNA of the CDR3: TGTGCCAGCATCGTGCGGGAAGGGCAGCCCCAGCATTTT.